This paragraph reports one T cell receptor beta chain. This specimen comes from a study of OX40 agonist ivuxolimab in advanced cancers. Study as a whole: Among those enrolled, mean age was roughly 55 years (range roughly 23 to 79) and about 79% were male. Three individuals attained partial responses, comprising one hepatocellular carcinoma case and two cutaneous melanoma cases. Eligibility rules accepted prior anti-PD-1, anti-PD-L1 or anti-CTLA-4 therapy, and 30% to 40% had some.

The CDR3 loop spans 14 amino acids. CDR1 and CDR2 from the germline V gene are SNHLY and FYNNEI. Trimming removed 6 bases from V and 2 bases from J, with 14 bases in between. Clones were sequenced by immunoSEQ multiplex PCR, and TCRdb holds only the in-frame ones, with some missing. Here the sample spans fewer than 7,500 clones, roughly 90% being singletons. The clonotype comes from an adult with an advanced solid tumor such as melanoma, head and neck, liver or kidney cancer. This sample comprised CD4+ or CD8+ T cells sorted from blood, obtained in a trial of the OX40 agonist ivuxolimab. The V gene is TRBV2, the J gene TRBJ2-7; D gene uncertain. The CDR3 here is CASRTGALTYEQYF. In DNA, the CDR3 is TGTGCCAGCAGGACGGGCGCCTTAACCTACGAGCAGTACTTC.